This T cell receptor (beta chain) derives from a study of T cell responses to AZD1222 COVID-19 vaccine (dated by TCRdb to the early 2020s). About the full investigation: AZD1222 recipients with second doses at about 4 weeks or about 12 weeks were pooled, because spike-specific TCR depth and breadth did not differ between schedules. TCR sequencing was performed for fewer than 250 trial participants, of whom about 200 were given two doses of AZD1222 and around 25 were given two doses of MenACWY control vaccine. Trial participants were enrolled into age subgroups of 18-55, 56-69 and 70-plus years, which contained 148, 28 and 57 TCR-sequenced participants, respectively. General study outcomes and caveats: Conclusions about previously exposed vaccinees were limited because only six or seven AZD1222 recipients were SARS-CoV-2 seropositive at baseline. Epitopes outside the regions mutated in the B.1.351 and B.1.1.7 variants were reportedly recognized by nearly half of the unique spike-specific TCRs. Because no samples from the day 14 peak response were available, repertoires could be characterized only after the peak T cell response. Vaccine-associated CD4 TCRs spanned the whole spike protein, with dominant responses in regions 160-218 and 743-854. A significant rise in spike-specific TCR breadth and depth was observed after two AZD1222 doses relative to day 0 and relative to MenACWY recipients. The 56-69-year group was small, and its depth increase did not reach significance, likely because of low power. Participants were mostly white British and included more females than males, and it was suggested by the authors that clonal diversity may have been underestimated.

The CDR3 regions of human TCRbeta chains were subjected to immunosequencing. Under the source paper's analysis protocol: TCRs in the repertoires were matched against a reference library of SARS-CoV-2-specific TCRs that had been generated with the MIRA antigen-specificity platform. Breadth meant the fraction of unique TCRs that were SARS-CoV-2-associated, whereas depth meant the fraction of total T cells that were SARS-CoV-2-associated. Using the MIRA data, every spike-specific TCR was mapped to the spike region that the TCR reacted to and assigned to either a CD4 or a CD8 class. Log10-transformed breadth and depth values were compared by one-way ANOVA with Sidak's multiple comparisons tests. TCRdb provides this immuneACCESS table in a form limited to in-frame rearrangements. Some clones are lacking; in checked studies, under half of them reflect an unresolved V gene, and why the rest are absent is not known. For V, J and clone size, that table is used; D and trimming come from the DNA. The sample yields more than 95,000 clones; 75% to 90% were counted once. Of the sample, 18% is held by the ten largest clones.

On this clone: Its specific antigen is unknown. Per-base qualities were not stored, and no clone one base away is much larger.

V is cut back by 10 bases and J by 6 bases, with 7 bases in the junction unmatched. From the germline V gene (reference sequence), CDR1 is WNHNN and CDR2 is SYGVQD. The CDR3 spans 13 residues, from the cysteine through the phenylalanine. Of all the DNA, just the CDR3 is kept, 39 bases in frame from base 1. In light of the paper, this sample's time point label describes: baseline before first vaccination. Vaccinee samples came from UK trials COV001 and COV002, including a single-blind randomized controlled phase 2/3 trial of AZD1222 (ChAdOx1 nCoV-19) in healthy adults. For TCRbeta chain sequencing, PBMC samples from trial participants were taken at day 0 and at day 28 after the second dose.

Sample: peripheral blood, taken on day 0 of AZD1222 vaccination. This sequence originates from an adult in good health. The V and J segments used are TRBV10-1 and TRBJ2-2, with TRBD1 matching 8 junction bases. This receptor has the CDR3 CATKPTGAGELFF. The bases read TGCGCCACCAAGCCGACAGGGGCCGGGGAGCTGTTTTTT.